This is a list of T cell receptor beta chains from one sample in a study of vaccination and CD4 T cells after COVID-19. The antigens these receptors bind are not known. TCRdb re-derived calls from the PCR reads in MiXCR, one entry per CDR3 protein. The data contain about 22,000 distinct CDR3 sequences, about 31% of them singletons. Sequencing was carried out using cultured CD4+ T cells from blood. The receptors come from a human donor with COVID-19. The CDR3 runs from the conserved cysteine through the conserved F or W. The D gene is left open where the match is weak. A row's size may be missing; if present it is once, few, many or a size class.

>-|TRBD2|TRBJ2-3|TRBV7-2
TGTGCCAGCAGCTTAGGAGGGCGGGGGGGCGCAGATACGCAGTATTTT
CASSLGGRGGADTQYF
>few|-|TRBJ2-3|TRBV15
TGTGCCACCAGCAGAGTTAGGGTAAACACAGATACGCAGTATTTT
CATSRVRVNTDTQYF
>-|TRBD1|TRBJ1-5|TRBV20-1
TGCAGTGCAAAGCCGACAGGGCCCGGAGGTATGCAGCCCCAGCATTTT
CSAKPTGPGGMQPQHF
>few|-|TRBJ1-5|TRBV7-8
TGTGCCAGCAGTTCGGAGGATCGTCGCAATCAGCCCCAGCATTTT
CASSSEDRRNQPQHF
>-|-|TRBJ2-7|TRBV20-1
TGCAGTGCTAGAGCACAGGGCATTTCCTACGAGCAGTACTTC
CSARAQGISYEQYF
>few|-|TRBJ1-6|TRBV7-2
TGTGCCAGCAGCTTAGATCAGGGCCGGGCTTCACCCCTCCACTTT
CASSLDQGRASPLHF
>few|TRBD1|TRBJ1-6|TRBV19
TGTGCCAGTAGTATCTTTGGGACAGGGGGCGCCTCCTATAATTCACCCCTCCACTTT
CASSIFGTGGASYNSPLHF
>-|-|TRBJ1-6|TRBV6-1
TGTGCCAGCAGTGAGCGGGGGTCCTATAATTCACCCCTCCACTTT
CASSERGSYNSPLHF
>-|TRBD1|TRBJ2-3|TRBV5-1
TGCGCCAGCAGCTTGGGACAGGGGAAGGGAGATACGCAGTATTTT
CASSLGQGKGDTQYF
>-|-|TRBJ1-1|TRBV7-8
TGTGCCAGCAACCCTGCAGCGGGCAGGCACACTGAAGCTTTCTTT
CASNPAAGRHTEAFF
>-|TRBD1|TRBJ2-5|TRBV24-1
TGTGCCACCAGTGACCCAACGACAGGGCGGCAAGAGACCCAGTACTTC
CATSDPTTGRQETQYF
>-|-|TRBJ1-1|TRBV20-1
TGCAGTGCTGGGAAGGACAGTTTGGACACTGAAGCTTTCTTT
CSAGKDSLDTEAFF
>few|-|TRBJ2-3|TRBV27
TGTGCCAGCAGTTCCCTGGGGTGGGGGCCGATCACAGATACGCAGTATTTT
CASSSLGWGPITDTQYF
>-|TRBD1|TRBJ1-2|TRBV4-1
TGCGCCAGCAGCCAGGATTCTTTTACAGGGGGAATGGGTGGCTACACCTTC
CASSQDSFTGGMGGYTF
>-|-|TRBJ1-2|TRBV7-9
TGTGCCAGCAGCTTAGTGTCAGGGGACTATGGCTACACCTTC
CASSLVSGDYGYTF
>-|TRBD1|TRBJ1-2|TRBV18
TGTGCCAGCTCACCCCTAGAAACGACAGGGTCCTATGGCTACACCTTC
CASSPLETTGSYGYTF
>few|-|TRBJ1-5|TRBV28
TGTGCCAGCAGCCTGGCGGCACCCAATCAGCCCCAGCATTTT
CASSLAAPNQPQHF
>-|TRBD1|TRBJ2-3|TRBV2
TGTGCCAGCAGTACACAGGGGCCAGATACGCAGTATTTT
CASSTQGPDTQYF
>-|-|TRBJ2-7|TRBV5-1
TGCGCCAGCGGCCCAGGGGACTACGAGCAGTACTTC
CASGPGDYEQYF
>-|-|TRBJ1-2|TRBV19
TGTGCCAGTAGTATTGGGGGAAGCTATGGCTACACCTTC
CASSIGGSYGYTF
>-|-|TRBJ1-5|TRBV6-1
TGTGCCAGCAGTGTATCGACAGGTTTTTCTCAGCCCCAGCATTTT
CASSVSTGFSQPQHF
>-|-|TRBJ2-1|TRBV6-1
TGTGCCAGCAGTGCCTCGGGGGACCCACATGAGCAGTTCTTC
CASSASGDPHEQFF
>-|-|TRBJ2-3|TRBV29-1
TGCAGCGCTGGGAGTTCCACGATGGATACGCAGTATTTT
CSAGSSTMDTQYF
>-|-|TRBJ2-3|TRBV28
TGTGCCAGCAGCCCTAGCACAGATACGCAGTATTTT
CASSPSTDTQYF
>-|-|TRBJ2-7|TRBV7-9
-
CASSFGAGSYEQYF
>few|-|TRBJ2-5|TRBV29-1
TGCAGCGCAACGGAGTGGGGAGAGACCCAGTACTTC
CSATEWGETQYF
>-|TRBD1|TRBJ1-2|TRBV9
TGTGCCACCACCAGGACAGGGGATGGCTACACCTTC
CATTRTGDGYTF
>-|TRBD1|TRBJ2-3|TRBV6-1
TGTGCCAGCAAACCGGGACAGGTGGTACCAGATACGCAGTATTTT
CASKPGQVVPDTQYF
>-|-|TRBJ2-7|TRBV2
TGTGCCAGCAGTGAAGGGCGGGACTCAAGGCTCTACGAGGAGTACTTC
CASSEGRDSRLYEEYF
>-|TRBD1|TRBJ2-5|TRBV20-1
TGCAGTGCTCGCGACAGGGCGGGTGAGACCCAGTACTTC
CSARDRAGETQYF
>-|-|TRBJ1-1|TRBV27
TGTGCCAGCAGTTTATCCGCGACAGGAGGATGGACTGAAGCTTTCTTT
CASSLSATGGWTEAFF
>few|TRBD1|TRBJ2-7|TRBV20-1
TGCAGTGCTATATTCCCGGGACAGGGCTCCTACGAGCAGTACTTC
CSAIFPGQGSYEQYF
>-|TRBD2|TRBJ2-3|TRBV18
TGTGCCAGCTCGACTAGCGGGGGACTCACAGATACGCAGTATTTT
CASSTSGGLTDTQYF
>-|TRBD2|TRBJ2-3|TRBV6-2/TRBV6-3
TGTGCCAGCAGTTACCGCGGGGGGATCACAGATACGCAGTATTTT
CASSYRGGITDTQYF
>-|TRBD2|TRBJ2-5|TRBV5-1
TGCGCCAGCAGCTTAGCTAGCGGTCCACAAGAGACCCAGTACTTC
CASSLASGPQETQYF
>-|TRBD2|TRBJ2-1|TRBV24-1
TGTGCCACCAGGAGCGGGGGGGACTCCAGTGAGCAGTTCTTC
CATRSGGDSSEQFF
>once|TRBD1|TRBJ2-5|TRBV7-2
TGTGCCAGCAGCTTGGGACAGCCCAAAGCGACCCAGTACTTC
CASSLGQPKATQYF
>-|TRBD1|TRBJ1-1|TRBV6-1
TGTGCCAGCAGGACGACAGGGGGCACTGAAGCTTTCTTT
CASRTTGGTEAFF
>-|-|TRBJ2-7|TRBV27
TGTGCCAGCTCCCACAGGGGGGGCTCCGGCCCCTACGAGCAGTACTTC
CASSHRGGSGPYEQYF
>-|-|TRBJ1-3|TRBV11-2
TGTGCCAGCGACGGGTCCCGGACGAGCTCTGGAAACACCATATATTTT
CASDGSRTSSGNTIYF
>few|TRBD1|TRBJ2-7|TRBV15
TGTGCCACCAGCAGAGGTGGACAGGCTGGCGAGCAGTACTTC
CATSRGGQAGEQYF
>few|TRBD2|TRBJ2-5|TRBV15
TGTGCCACCAGCCGGAGGGTTAGCGGGGCGGATGAGACCCAGTACTTC
CATSRRVSGADETQYF
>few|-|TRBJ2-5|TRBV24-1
TGTGCCACCAGTATCGGGGGGCGGGAGACCCAGTACTTC
CATSIGGRETQYF
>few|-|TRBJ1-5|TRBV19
TGTGCCAGTAGTATACAGGGTCCCAATCAGCCCCAGCATTTT
CASSIQGPNQPQHF
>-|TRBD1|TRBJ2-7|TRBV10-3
TGTGCCATCAGTGAGCAGATCGGACAGGTCCACGAGCAGTACTTC
CAISEQIGQVHEQYF
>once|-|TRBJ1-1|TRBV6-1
TGTGCCAGCAGGGAGGGGGGGTGGGCTTTCTTT
CASREGGWAFF
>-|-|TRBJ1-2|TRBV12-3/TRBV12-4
TGTGCCAGCGGGTGGAAAGGCGGCTATGGCTACACCTTC
CASGWKGGYGYTF
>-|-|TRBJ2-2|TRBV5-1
TGCGCCAGCAGCTTGGAATTGCAGGGGAACACCGGGGAGCTGTTTTTT
CASSLELQGNTGELFF
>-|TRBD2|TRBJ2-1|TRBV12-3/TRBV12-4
TGTGCCAGCCTTCAGAGAGCCCGACTAGCGGGGGGGCTCAATGAGCAGTTCTTC
CASLQRARLAGGLNEQFF
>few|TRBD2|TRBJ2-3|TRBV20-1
TGCAGTGTCTCAGAAGCGGGGTACACAGATACGCAGTATTTT
CSVSEAGYTDTQYF
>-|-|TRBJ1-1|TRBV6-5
TGTGCCAGCAGTTACGGCCACCAGTCTGAAGCTTTCTTT
CASSYGHQSEAFF
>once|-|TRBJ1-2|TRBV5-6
TGTGCCAGCAGCAAAGACAGGAGGGCCTATGGCTACACCTTC
CASSKDRRAYGYTF
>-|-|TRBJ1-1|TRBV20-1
TGCAGTGCAGGACAGTCGAACACTGAAGCTTTCTTT
CSAGQSNTEAFF
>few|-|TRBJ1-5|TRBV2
TGTGCCAGCAGTCGAGAGCATAGCAATCAGCCCCAGCATTTT
CASSREHSNQPQHF
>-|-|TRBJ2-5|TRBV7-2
TGTGCCAGCAGCTTAGGGGCGGCAGAGACCCAGTACTTC
CASSLGAAETQYF
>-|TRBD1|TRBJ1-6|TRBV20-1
TGCAGTGCCCGACAGGGCGGGGGTTCACCCCTCCACTTT
CSARQGGGSPLHF
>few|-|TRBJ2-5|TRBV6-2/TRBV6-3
TGTGCCAGCAGTCCCGGACTGCTCCGGGAGACCCAGTACTTC
CASSPGLLRETQYF